Listed below are T cell receptor beta chains from one sample, sequenced in a study of cytomegalovirus exposure and HLA in healthy donors. The method was immunoSEQ multiplex PCR; TCRdb's version includes in-frame clones alone and lacks a portion of them. In the table there are about 89,000 clones, under 85% of which are singletons. Sample: PBMCs. These receptors all come from a male donor in good health and CMV-seronegative. CDR3s include the opening cysteine and the closing phenylalanine or tryptophan. Each record gives: D gene, J gene, V gene, clone size, CDR3 DNA, CDR3 protein. A D gene is named only where the DNA matches it firmly. Some rows have no size entry. The others give once, few or many, or a class for an expanded clone.

-,TRBJ2-7,TRBV5-1,few,TGCGCCAGCAGCTTGGTTGCGAATTCCTACGAGCAGTACTTC,CASSLVANSYEQYF
TRBD1,TRBJ2-4,TRBV10-2,-,TGCGCCAGCAGCGACCGGGACAGGGTAGCCAAAAACATTCAGTACTTC,CASSDRDRVAKNIQYF
TRBD1,TRBJ2-7,TRBV18,-,TGTGCCAGCTCGCCGGGGACAGGGGACGAGCAGTACTTC,CASSPGTGDEQYF
-,TRBJ1-2,TRBV19,once,TGTGCCAGTAGTCGGAGTTTCGGAGCCTACTATGGCTACACCTTC,CASSRSFGAYYGYTF
TRBD2,TRBJ2-1,TRBV30,-,TGTGCCTGGAGCCCACTAGCGGGGGGGGCGGATGAGCAGTTCTTC,CAWSPLAGGADEQFF
-,TRBJ1-1,TRBV7-6,-,TGTGCCAGCAGCGGAGGGGAGAGGACTGAAGCTTTCTTT,CASSGGERTEAFF
-,TRBJ1-2,TRBV6-5,-,TGTGCCAGCTCTTTCCCAGACTCTTCCTATGGCTACACCTTC,CASSFPDSSYGYTF
-,TRBJ2-7,TRBV2,-,TGTGCCAGCACCTCCCGCGGGTCGGGGGATGAAGAGCAGTACTTC,CASTSRGSGDEEQYF
-,TRBJ2-2,TRBV29-1,-,TGCAGCGTTGACTATACAGAGAACACCGGGGAGCTGTTTTTT,CSVDYTENTGELFF
-,TRBJ2-7,TRBV18,-,TGTGCCAGCTCACCTTTGGGGCAGGGTGGGTACGAGCAGTACTTC,CASSPLGQGGYEQYF
-,TRBJ2-7,TRBV7-7,-,TGTGCCAGCAGCCCGACCCGAGTCGGGTTCGGCGAGCAGTACTTC,CASSPTRVGFGEQYF
TRBD2,TRBJ2-7,TRBV5-1,-,TGCGCCAGCAGCTTGCCCCTAGCGGGGTCGGCCTACGAGCAGTACTTC,CASSLPLAGSAYEQYF
TRBD1,TRBJ2-7,TRBV28,-,TGTGCCAGCAGTTACCAATCCGGACAGGTCTACGAGCAGTACTTC,CASSYQSGQVYEQYF
-,TRBJ2-7,TRBV5-5,few,TGTGCCAGCAGCTTCCGGGAGAGAAGGTACGAGCAGTACTTC,CASSFRERRYEQYF
-,TRBJ1-2,TRBV4-1,-,TGCGCCAGCAGGAAATTAGACAGAAACTATGGCTACACCTTC,CASRKLDRNYGYTF
-,TRBJ1-1,TRBV29-1,-,TGCAGCGTTGACCATTACACTGAAGCTTTCTTT,CSVDHYTEAFF
TRBD2,TRBJ2-7,TRBV6-5,few,TGTGCCAGCAGGGGGGGGACCACCTACGAGCAGTACTTC,CASRGGTTYEQYF
TRBD1,TRBJ1-2,TRBV7-9,-,TGTGCCAGCAGCATACAGGGGAAGTATGGCTACACCTTC,CASSIQGKYGYTF
TRBD2,TRBJ2-7,TRBV28,-,TGTGCCAGCAGTTCCCCTAGCGGGAGGCCTTCGGGGAGGGAGCAGTACTTC,CASSSPSGRPSGREQYF
-,TRBJ1-1,TRBV4-3,few,TGCGCCAGCAGCCTCGACAGAACCCAGAACACTGAAGCTTTCTTT,CASSLDRTQNTEAFF
-,TRBJ2-5,TRBV19,-,TGTGCCAGTAGCGGGAGCAGAGGAGAGACCCAGTACTTC,CASSGSRGETQYF
TRBD2,TRBJ2-5,TRBV6-5,-,TGTGCCAGCAGTGTATTCGGAGCGGGGAGAGAGACCCAGTACTTC,CASSVFGAGRETQYF